The 18 T cell receptor beta chains listed next were all sequenced from one sample in a study of CD8+CD57+ T cells in acquired aplastic anemia. Profiling of TCR beta VDJ combinations and CDR3 sequences used genomic DNA as template. TCRdb itself ran the reads through MiXCR, one entry per CDR3 protein. The data hold 150,000 to 200,000 distinct CDR3 sequences, with around 65% observed a single time. Sequenced sample: sorted CD4+, CD8+, or CD8+CD57+ T cells (not recorded which) from PBMCs. These TCRs come from a human donor with severe aplastic anemia or a healthy control (not recorded which).

This clonotype was found many times. The CDR3 sequence: CASSYSTRGTSNQPQHF. In DNA form, the CDR3 reads TGTGCCAGCAGTTACTCGACTAGGGGGACGAGCAATCAGCCCCAGCATTTT. The chain recombines TRBV6-6 with TRBJ1-5; D is perhaps TRBD1 (6 bases). Trimming removed 0 bases from V and 1 base from J, with 13 bases in between. Germline loops: CDR1 MNHNY, CDR2 SVGAGI (reference sequence). This CDR3 region has 17 residues.

This clonotype was counted many times. The chain recombines TRBV12-3 or TRBV12-4 with TRBJ1-1; the D is unclear. The CDR3 covers 14 residues. V lost 1 base and J 6 bases, leaving 12 bases between the germline ends. The CDR3 nucleotides read TGTGCCAGCAGTTTAGGTGGTTATACTGCTGAAGCTTTCTTT. Its protein product is CASSLGGYTAEAFF.

This clonotype was counted only a few times. A much larger clone lies one base from this, so it may be a read error. The chain couples TRBV5-7 to TRBJ2-7, with D maybe TRBD2 (6 bases). TRBV5-7 is noted as an ORF with a role that remains uncertain. The CDR3 has 16 residues. CDR3: CASSWGGTAGSYGQYF. The CDR3 bases are TGTGCCAGCAGCTGGGGCGGGACGGCAGGGTCCTACGGGCAGTACTTC.

A note on this clonotype: A read error is possible here, since a much larger clone lies one base away. The CDR3 does not close with the conserved phenylalanine or tryptophan, likely indicating a read error. The V and J genes are TRBV7-9 and TRBJ2-7, with D perhaps matching TRBD1 (6 bases). CDR3 length: 15 amino acids. Germline CDR1 is SEHNR and CDR2 is FQNEAQ (reference sequence). V lost 5 bases and J 2 bases, leaving 16 bases between the germline ends. The CDR3 DNA sequence: TGTGCCAGCAGCCAAGATCTGGGGGCAACCTACGAGCAGTACCTC. Encoded protein: CASSQDLGATYEQYL.

This clonotype was counted between two and nine times. The chain couples TRBV2 to TRBJ1-4; possible D gene TRBD1, 5 bases. Trimming took 8 bases from V and 6 from J, leaving 7 bases between them. CDR3 length: 11 residues. Germline assignment: CDR1 SNHLY and CDR2 FYNNEI. In nucleotides, the CDR3 is TGTGCCAGCGGGGCGGATGAAAAACTGTTTTTT. Translation gives CASGADEKLFF.

This clonotype was recorded at least ten times. The chain links TRBV19 to TRBJ2-3, with D perhaps matching TRBD1 (6 bases). The V gene lost 3 bases and the J gene lost 3 bases, with 13 bases spanning the gap. CDR1 is LNHDA and CDR2 is SQIVND in the germline V gene (reference sequence). This CDR3 comprises 15 residues. This CDR3 reads CASSMRGHPTDTQYF. The CDR3 nucleotides are TGTGCCAGTAGTATGAGGGGACACCCTACAGATACGCAGTATTTT.

The CDR3 loop reads CASTISVGGNEQFF. In nucleotides, the CDR3 is TGTGCCAGCACCATCTCGGTCGGTGGCAATGAGCAGTTCTTC. J is TRBJ2-1 and V is TRBV12-3 or TRBV12-4, with D uncertain. V lost 7 bases, J lost 6 bases, and 16 bases lay in between. The CDR3 has 14 residues.

The genes are TRBV6-1 and TRBJ1-1, with 7 bases identical to TRBD1. The germline V gene encodes CDR1 MNHNS and CDR2 SASEGT. The J segment lost 1 base and the V segment lost 7 bases, leaving 3 bases of the junction unmatched. The CDR3 contains 13 residues. The CDR3 sequence is CASNRQGNTEAFF. The CDR3 nucleotides are TGTGCCAGCAACCGACAGGGGAACACTGAAGCTTTCTTT.

The V gene is TRBV9, the J gene TRBJ1-2; D ambiguous. CDR1 and CDR2 from the germline V gene are SGDLS and YYNGEE. V was cut by 0 bases and J by 0 bases, with 6 bases left in between. This CDR3 has 14 residues. The chain's CDR3 is CASSVDPSNYGYTF. CDR3 bases: TGTGCCAGCAGCGTAGATCCATCTAACTATGGCTACACCTTC.

The V and J genes are TRBV20-1 and TRBJ2-7; no reliable D call. The CDR3 sequence is 14 residues long. Trimming shortened V by 3 bases and J by 5 bases, and 17 bases separated the two germline ends. The germline CDR1 and CDR2 sequences are DFQATT and SNEGSKA (reference sequence). CDR3 sequence (DNA): TGCAGTGCTAGTCAGGAAACGTTTGCCGACGAGCAGTACTTC. This sequence encodes CSASQETFADEQYF.

This clonotype was counted at least ten times. The J gene is TRBJ2-3, the V gene TRBV20-1; 16 positions match TRBD2. From germline, CDR1 is DFQATT and CDR2 SNEGSKA (reference sequence). The CDR3 spans 17 residues. V was pared by 2 bases and J by 6 bases, with 8 bases of the junction left unmatched. CDR3 loop: CSARSTGTSGGADTQYF. CDR3 DNA: TGCAGTGCTAGATCCACCGGGACTAGCGGGGGGGCCGATACGCAGTATTTT.

This clonotype turned up a few times. This chain joins TRBV24-1 and TRBJ1-2; possible D gene TRBD1, 6 bases. Germline loops: CDR1 KGHDR, CDR2 SFDVKD. V shed 4 bases and J shed 8 bases, with 13 bases lying between them. The CDR3 contains 13 residues. The chain's CDR3 is CATSDLTGSGYTF. CDR3 DNA sequence: TGTGCCACCAGTGACCTTACAGGGTCGGGCTACACCTTC.

The chain recombines TRBV5-5 with TRBJ1-2; no firm D call. The germline gives CDR1 SGHKS, CDR2 YYEKEE (reference sequence). The CDR3 runs to 16 residues. Trimming stripped 4 bases from V and 1 base from J, with 17 bases between. CDR3 loop: CASSPDFPRINYGYTF. The CDR3 region has the DNA TGTGCCAGCAGCCCGGACTTCCCGAGGATTAACTATGGCTACACCTTC. Drawing the rest from reference TRBV5-5 and TRBJ1-2, the complete variable domain is DAGVTQSPTHLIKTRGQQVTLRCSPISGHKSVSWYQQVLGQGPQFIFQYYEKEERGRGNFPDRFSARQFPNYSSELNVNALLLGDSALYLCASSPDFPRINYGYTFGSGTRLTVV.

The chain couples TRBV9 to TRBJ2-5; D ambiguous. CDR3 length equals 16 residues. Trimming removed 0 bases from V and 6 bases from J, with 18 bases in between. Germline-derived CDR1 and CDR2 are SGDLS and YYNGEE. CDR3 bases: TGTGCCAGCAGCGTAGTAACTGCGAAAGGGAAGAAGACCCAGTACTTC. This sequence encodes CASSVVTAKGKKTQYF.

The chain uses TRBV14 and TRBJ2-3; possible D gene TRBD1, 6 bases. Germline V gene sequence: CDR1 SGHDN, CDR2 FVKESK. The V and J ends lost 0 bases and 6 bases respectively, with 10 bases between them. The length of the CDR3 is 14 residues. The CDR3 coding sequence is TGTGCCAGCAGCCAAGATCTGAGGGGGGATACGCAGTATTTT. It yields the protein CASSQDLRGDTQYF.

The chain recombines TRBV5-1 with TRBJ1-2; 8 bases line up with TRBD1. Germline values: CDR1 SGHRS, CDR2 YFSETQ. The length of the CDR3 is 13 residues. The trim removed 5 bases at V and 4 bases at J, leaving 4 bases unmatched. CDR3 loop: CASSFDRGYGYTF. Here the CDR3 DNA reads TGCGCCAGCAGTTTCGACAGGGGCTATGGCTACACCTTC. Supplemented by reference TRBV5-1 and TRBJ1-2, the full variable domain reads KAGVTQTPRYLIKTRGQQVTLSCSPISGHRSVSWYQQTPGQGLQFLFEYFSETQRNKGNFPGRFSGRQFSNSRSEMNVSTLELGDSALYLCASSFDRGYGYTFGSGTRLTVV.

The rearrangement links TRBV15 to TRBJ2-5; TRBD2 aligns across 9 bases. Germline assignment: CDR1 LNHNV and CDR2 YYDKDF (reference sequence). This CDR3 comprises 19 residues. V trimming: 0 bases; J trimming: 0 bases; junction bases outside the gene matches: 11. The CDR3 DNA reads TGTGCCACCAGCAGAGATCGGCTAGCGGGAACCTACTACCAAGAGACCCAGTACTTC. Amino acids: CATSRDRLAGTYYQETQYF.

The sample holds many counts of this clonotype. The V and J genes are TRBV20-1 and TRBJ1-1; D is unresolved. Germline V gene lookup returns CDR1 DFQATT and CDR2 SNEGSKA (reference sequence). V was pared by 5 bases and J by 4 bases, with 17 bases between. This CDR3 has 14 amino acids. The CDR3 DNA follows: TGCAGTGCTTCGCGGGCAGGTGGGGTCACTGAAGCTTTCTTT. Protein: CSASRAGGVTEAFF.